Listed below are T cell receptor beta chains from one sample, sequenced in a study of blood T cell repertoires in COVID-19. Profiled with immunoSEQ multiplex PCR; TCRdb holds only in-frame clones, not every one. The sample shows about 61,000 clones, around four fifths of them seen only once. Material for sequencing was peripheral blood. These receptors originate from an older man with acute or convalescent COVID-19. The CDR3 runs from the conserved cysteine through the conserved F or W. Fields, in order: V gene, D gene, J gene, clone size, CDR3 protein, CDR3 DNA. D genes are given only for firm matches. Some rows mark clone size as missing; the rest say once, few, many or name a class of expanded clone.

TRBV19	TRBD1	TRBJ2-7	NA	CASSRQGAYYEQYF	TGTGCCAGTAGCCGACAGGGGGCGTACTACGAGCAGTACTTC
TRBV19	NA	TRBJ2-5	NA	CASSILEGARETQYF	TGTGCCAGTAGTATATTGGAGGGGGCAAGAGAGACCCAGTACTTC
TRBV2	TRBD1	TRBJ2-7	NA	CASSGDRGAGEQYF	TGTGCCAGCAGCGGGGACAGGGGGGCGGGGGAGCAGTACTTC
TRBV11-2	NA	TRBJ2-5	NA	CASSGGAGETQYF	TGTGCCAGCAGCGGGGGGGCTGGAGAGACCCAGTACTTC
TRBV6-5	TRBD2	TRBJ2-7	NA	CASSYEGRGVAEQYF	TGTGCCAGCAGTTACGAAGGGCGGGGGGTGGCCGAGCAGTACTTC
TRBV5-1	TRBD2	TRBJ2-1	once	CASSPRSGGTYNEQFF	TGCGCCAGCAGCCCTCGTAGCGGGGGGACCTACAATGAGCAGTTCTTC
TRBV7-8	NA	TRBJ1-1	NA	CASSLALNRAMNTEAFF	TGTGCCAGCAGCTTAGCGCTTAACAGGGCAATGAACACTGAAGCTTTCTTT
TRBV5-1	NA	TRBJ2-3	few	CASSLGGSRVTDTQYF	TGCGCCAGCAGCTTGGGTGGGTCGCGGGTCACAGATACGCAGTATTTT
TRBV18	TRBD1	TRBJ1-4	NA	CASQRTGGSEKLFF	TGTGCCAGCCAACGGACAGGGGGTAGTGAAAAACTGTTTTTT
TRBV10-3	NA	TRBJ1-5	NA	CAISPLREDQPQHF	TGTGCCATCAGCCCCTTGAGGGAAGATCAGCCCCAGCATTTT
TRBV28	TRBD1	TRBJ1-4	NA	CASSFRQGVSNEKLFF	TGTGCCAGCAGTTTCAGGCAGGGGGTCAGTAATGAAAAACTGTTTTTT
TRBV11-2	NA	TRBJ1-2	NA	CASSLGRLGPIGGYTF	TGTGCCAGCAGCTTAGGGAGGTTGGGCCCTATCGGTGGCTACACCTTC
TRBV18	TRBD1	TRBJ1-1	NA	CASSPMAGGEWTEAFF	TGTGCCAGCTCACCAATGGCAGGGGGCGAATGGACTGAAGCTTTCTTT
TRBV11-2	NA	TRBJ1-1	NA	CASSLGRDTEAFF	TGTGCCAGCAGCTTAGGCAGGGACACTGAAGCTTTCTTT
TRBV5-1	NA	TRBJ2-7	NA	CASTPSAGTIYEQYF	TGCGCCAGCACCCCTTCGGCCGGGACAATATACGAGCAGTACTTC
TRBV19	TRBD1	TRBJ2-2	once	CASSIWGTGGLRDTGELFF	TGTGCCAGTAGTATTTGGGGGACAGGGGGCCTGCGGGACACCGGGGAGCTGTTTTTT
TRBV24-1	TRBD2	TRBJ2-2	NA	CATSDPGGGTGELFF	TGTGCCACCAGTGATCCCGGGGGGGGCACCGGGGAGCTGTTTTTT
TRBV5-1	NA	TRBJ2-3	NA	CASSLSGRGTDTQYF	TGCGCCAGCAGCTTGTCTGGCAGGGGCACAGATACGCAGTATTTT
TRBV6-5	TRBD1	TRBJ1-6	NA	CASRGQGAYNSPLHF	TGTGCCAGCAGGGGACAGGGGGCATATAATTCACCCCTCCACTTT
TRBV28	NA	TRBJ1-5	NA	CASTLGVGYNQPQHF	TGTGCCAGCACCCTCGGGGTAGGGTACAATCAGCCCCAGCATTTT
TRBV2	NA	TRBJ2-3	NA	CASSVQGMSDTQYF	TGTGCCAGCAGTGTGCAGGGAATGAGTGATACGCAGTATTTT
TRBV7-8	NA	TRBJ1-2	NA	CASSPGVYGYTF	TGTGCCAGCAGCCCGGGGGTCTATGGCTACACCTTC
TRBV6-5	NA	TRBJ1-2	NA	CASSYDTDYGYTF	TGTGCCAGCAGTTACGACACCGACTATGGCTACACCTTC
TRBV6-5	NA	TRBJ2-2	NA	CASSYWRTNTGELFF	TGTGCCAGCAGTTATTGGAGGACGAACACCGGGGAGCTGTTTTTT
TRBV2	NA	TRBJ2-7	NA	CASRNRAKDYEQYF	TGTGCCAGCAGGAACAGGGCCAAGGACTACGAGCAGTACTTC
TRBV6-1	TRBD2	TRBJ2-4	NA	CASSEFSPAGRDIQYF	TGTGCCAGCAGTGAATTCTCCCCGGCGGGGAGGGACATTCAGTACTTC
TRBV6-5	NA	TRBJ1-5	NA	CASSPDWNQPQHF	TGTGCCAGCAGTCCCGACTGGAATCAGCCCCAGCATTTT